This T cell receptor (beta chain) came from a study of cytomegalovirus exposure and HLA in healthy donors (dated by TCRdb to the late 2010s). In terms of the full investigation: An earlier analysis of more than 550 of the donors reported 250 to 350 Gb of sequence data and 95 million to 130 million unique TCR beta sequences obtained from some 170 million T cells. About 280 gigabases of sequencing data and 70 million to 85 million unique TCR sequences were included in an early release covering roughly 600 HLA-typed donors. Of the 350 to 400 genotyped donors, approximately 80% fell in the genetic ancestry cluster associated with self-reported Caucasian donors. The study was designed to test whether signatures of past pathogen exposure could be identified by cataloging public T cell receptors. The T cell repertoires of 666 subjects were profiled by immunosequencing and related to cytomegalovirus serostatus. In addition to the first cohort of 650 to 750 subjects, a separate validation cohort of approximately 130 different subjects was used. To predict cytomegalovirus infection status, the study brought together high-throughput TCR immunosequencing, statistical association of individual TCRs with disease status, and machine learning. A later analysis re-analyzed previously published TCR beta repertoires from roughly 600 donors and added high-resolution HLA genotyping to study TCR occurrence patterns. Rather than drawing on any new phenotypic data, the later analysis identified candidate immune exposures from TCR beta sequences and the way those sequences occurred across donors. An earlier analysis of approximately 500 of the donors applied high-throughput TCR beta sequencing to assess whether each TCR beta V gene segment acted as functional or pseudogenic. Alongside the repertoire data, information on donor age, sex, ethnicity and CMV serostatus was compiled. A later genetic analysis took genome-wide SNP genotypes for about 55% of the 666 donors and used that subset as a discovery cohort. All discovery cohort repertoires had been generated using a single sequencing platform. HLA typing included class I and class II loci at four-digit resolution. The number of donors typed differed by locus, with about 629-630 for A, B, C, DRB1 and DQB1, more than 500 for DQA1, nearly 610 for DPA1, and 450 to 480 for DPB1. Roughly five DR-DQ haplotypes were handled as single units for association and clustering because linkage in the cohort was strong. Across 300 to 500 genotyped donors of the cohort, an average of approximately 240,000 unique TCR beta nucleotide sequences per donor were sequenced, and roughly 20% of those sequences were non-productive.

Comments on this clone: Its antigen remains unidentified. Base-call qualities are not available, and no considerably larger clone is one nucleotide away.

In total, about 650 healthy bone marrow donors made up the cohort. Cohort members were all nominally healthy when sampled, although unrecorded immune exposures were likely present. The donor was CMV seronegative and belonged to the group of more than 300 seronegative cohort members. Each donor provided a peripheral blood sample, and peripheral blood mononuclear cells were used for TCR beta sequencing. The Qiagen DNeasy Blood Extraction Kit was used to extract genomic DNA from the blood cell samples. Libraries were built with the immunoSEQ multiplex PCR assay. For the multiplex PCR, a mixture combining 60 forward primers for TCR Vbeta segments and 13 reverse primers for TCR Jbeta segments was used. Amplification of the CDR3 region of rearranged TCR beta genes was performed with a multiplex PCR assay on genomic DNA. The Illumina HiSeq System was used to sequence the amplified TCR beta libraries as 87-base-pair reads. In the paper's pipeline: Across the 670 or so repertoires, a later analysis counted 60 million to 90 million unique TCR beta chains, around 10 million of which were shared by at least two donors. To remove PCR and sequencing errors, raw reads were error-corrected and collapsed into unique sequences using a nearest-neighbor algorithm that merged closely related sequences. Alignment of CDR3 sequences to IMGT reference sequences was used to assign V, D and J gene segments. For a sequence to be retained, at least a six-nucleotide match to both a V gene segment and a J gene segment was required. A rearrangement counted as productive if the CDR3 had no stop codons and remained in frame with V and J, and every other rearrangement counted as non-productive. Following IMGT convention, CDR3 was defined as the stretch from the second conserved V-encoded cysteine to the conserved J-encoded phenylalanine. Sequences without an unambiguous match to a single V gene segment were excluded from the earlier analysis of 450 to 750 of the donors. An earlier analysis of fewer than 750 of the donors classified V segments as functional when productive rearrangements were above 56.7% and as segregating when the standard deviation between donors was above 5%. A statistical classification framework was built to diagnose cytomegalovirus status from the catalog of TCR beta chain sequences. In a later analysis, V and J genes were assigned by comparing TCR nucleotide sequences against IMGT/GENE-DB human TR gene sequences. A later analysis assigned CDR3 sequences and most-parsimonious VDJ recombination scenarios with the TCRdist pipeline. In a later analysis, every TCR beta chain was defined by the combination of its CDR3 amino acid sequence and its V-gene family, and reads without a unique V-gene family were dropped. In a later analysis, approximately 590 highly shared, low-generation-probability nucleotide sequences were removed to address suspected cross-contamination and a sequencing artifact. A later analysis calculated a clonal expansion index for each public chain from normalized within-repertoire ranks of inferred template counts. In a later analysis, generation probabilities were computed using a VDJ recombination model fitted to out-of-frame rearrangements, and the results were checked against IGoR. Hypergeometric tests were used in a later analysis to score TCR-TCR, TCR-HLA and TCR-CMV co-occurrence, with a repertoire-size bias correction applied to the TCR pairs. To estimate false discovery rates, a later analysis permuted the HLA or CMV assignments 20 times. In a later analysis, co-occurring TCRs were grouped using DBSCAN, and TCRdist sequence similarity was added for clustering within HLA-allele-positive subsets. Co-occurrence clustering excluded repertoires with fewer than 30,000 or more than 120,000 public chains, plus five with anomalous nucleotide sharing. In TCRdb, the immuneACCESS table is reduced to in-frame sequences with V and J assigned. These tables do not hold every clone; where another copy was compared, an unresolved V gene accounts for under half, and the others remain unexplained. From that table come the V and J calls and clone size; the DNA was used to work out D and trimming. A total of roughly 180,000 clones appear in this sample, roughly 80% of them only once. The ten largest clones capture around 2.6% of the sample.

Counted from cysteine to phenylalanine, this CDR3 has 16 amino acids. The read is trimmed to its CDR3 DNA, 48 bases read in frame from base 1. The CDR1 and CDR2 encoded by the germline V gene are SGHTA and FQGTGA. The germline V and J ends show losses of 3 bases and 3 bases respectively, and no gene match explains 7 bases of the junction. Beyond this particular receptor, the publication reports: When HLA alleles, especially DR and DQ, strongly co-occurred, attributing TCR associations to individual alleles was difficult. Some IMGT-functional V segments, including TRBV6-2 and TRBV6-3, could not be distinguished by the 87-base-pair reads and were therefore excluded. The classifier was reported to diagnose cytomegalovirus status with high specificity and sensitivity in both the original cohort and the validation cohort. A further reported finding was that TCR beta sequences accurately predicted the HLA-A and HLA-B alleles for most subjects in the first cohort. A later analysis found that HLA-associated TCR beta chains were more clonally expanded and had lower generation probabilities than equally common non-associated chains. A later genetic analysis associated a missense DCLRE1C variant with V-gene and J-gene trimming of TCR beta chains, and an independent cohort replicated the association. According to a later analysis, TCR association rates differed among HLA loci, with DRB1 alleles showing the most associated TCRs and HLA-C alleles showing the fewest. In a later analysis, most CMV-associated TCR beta chains were found to appear HLA-restricted, with HLA associations seemingly driven largely by CMV exposure. Correlated functional status among segregating V segments might be attributable to linkage disequilibrium, but an unknown experimental factor could not be ruled out. Specific HLA alleles were associated with over 15,000 TCR beta sequences at a false discovery rate of 0.05 in a later analysis. Because some donors lacked HLA typing at each locus, the association tests relied only on the typed subset. A group of highly shared sequence variants was considered likely to be a technical artifact of the sequencing pipeline. In a later genetic analysis, fewer N-insertions in productive TCRs were reported among donors in an Asian-associated ancestry cluster than the roughly 700-donor mean. In a later analysis, several top co-occurrence clusters were reported to appear linked to parvovirus B19, influenza, CMV and Epstein-Barr virus. Because counts were too low, seventeen rarely observed V segments, including chromosome 9 orphons, were left out of the earlier analysis of 587 of the donors. The only immune exposure information available for the cohort was CMV serostatus. In an earlier analysis of under 600 of the donors, most TCR beta V segments were observed in productive rearrangements about 90% or about 30% of the time, broadly matching IMGT annotations. While some public TCRs were present in many individuals, most TCR sequences turned up only very rarely across donors. In vitro tests confirmed that a few of the cytomegalovirus-associated TCR beta chains recognize cytomegalovirus antigens. The study listed 164 TCR beta chains as associated with cytomegalovirus. Sequencing depth was assumed to be roughly uniform across donors in the presence/absence analyses, though that assumption may not hold. The authors suggested that the approach could potentially be generalized to other disease states and immunological phenotypes. In this cohort, only TCR beta chains were sequenced, and detectable features were limited by the absence of alpha or paired-chain data.

Rearrangement joined TRBV7-3 to TRBJ1-1, with 10 junctional bases fitting TRBD1. The clonotype was recovered from a female donor in good health and CMV-seronegative. Sequenced sample: PBMCs. In nucleotides, the sequence is TGTGCCAGCAGCTTGACAGGGGGCAGCTTCTACACTGAAGCTTTCTTT. The resulting protein is CASSLTGGSFYTEAFF.